Each of the 21 T cell receptor beta chains below was sequenced from the same sample in a study of memory CD4+ T cells and cytomegalovirus serostatus. The sort gate was single viable CD3+CD4+CD8-CD45RO+ cells for memory CD4+ T cells. Method: immunoSEQ multiplex PCR; TCRdb's copy keeps in-frame clones and lacks some. Of 50,000 to 55,000 clones listed, roughly 80% are singletons. The sequenced material came from memory CD4+ T cells from blood. The receptors come from an adult in good health and CMV-seronegative.

This clone came up a few times. The chain links TRBV2 to TRBJ2-2; 7 bases agree with TRBD2. CDR1 and CDR2 (germline): SNHLY, FYNNEI. This CDR3 contains 15 residues. V trimming: 8 bases; J trimming: 6 bases; junction bases outside the gene matches: 12. The CDR3 protein is CASGLGLDRAGELFF. DNA for the CDR3: TGTGCCAGCGGCCTTGGACTAGATCGAGCCGGGGAGCTGTTTTTT. Using reference TRBV2 and TRBJ2-2 for the parts outside the CDR3, the full variable domain is EPEVTQTPSHQVTQMGQEVILRCVPISNHLYFYWYRQILGQKVEFLVSFYNNEISEKSEIFDDQFSVERPDGSNFTLKIRSTKLEDSAMYFCASGLGLDRAGELFFGEGSRLTVL.

This clone has a single count. The rearrangement joins TRBV7-8 to TRBJ1-1; D call uncertain. Germline V CDR1 and CDR2: SGHVS, FQNEAQ. CDR3 length: 15 residues. Trimming took off 5 bases at V and 7 bases at J, with 20 bases between the two ends. DNA of the CDR3: TGTGCCAGCAGCCCTCCGCCCCTGGCCTTCAATGAAGCTTTCTTT. Encoded protein: CASSPPPLAFNEAFF. Full variable domain (remainder filled in from reference TRBV7-8 and TRBJ1-1): GAGVSQSPRYKVAKRGQDVALRCDPISGHVSLFWYQQALGQGPEFLTYFQNEAQLDKSGLPSDRFFAERPEGSVSTLKIQRTQQEDSAVYLCASSPPPLAFNEAFFGQGTRLTVV.

This chain uses TRBV14 with TRBJ2-5, with D possibly TRBD1 on 5 matching bases. V was trimmed by 0 bases and J by 5 bases, leaving 13 bases between them. Germline V gives CDR1 SGHDN, CDR2 FVKESK. CDR3 length equals 15 residues. This CDR3 reads CASSQERGLSETQYF. For the CDR3, the DNA is TGTGCCAGCAGCCAAGAAAGGGGATTAAGCGAGACCCAGTACTTC.

By sample share, this clone is medium-sized (0.01 to 0.1%). The chain employs TRBV2 and TRBJ1-1; no reliable D call. Trimming shortened V by 5 bases and J by 3 bases, and 10 bases separated the two germline ends. The CDR3 extends over 13 amino acids. Germline values: CDR1 SNHLY, CDR2 FYNNEI. DNA for the CDR3: TGTGCCAGCAGTTCTCTCCGGGACACTGAAGCTTTCTTT. Translated: CASSSLRDTEAFF. Drawing the rest from reference TRBV2 and TRBJ1-1, the complete variable domain is EPEVTQTPSHQVTQMGQEVILRCVPISNHLYFYWYRQILGQKVEFLVSFYNNEISEKSEIFDDQFSVERPDGSNFTLKIRSTKLEDSAMYFCASSSLRDTEAFFGQGTRLTVV.

This clone has just a few counts. This chain's CDR3 is CASSEGQRGGPQHF. In DNA form, the CDR3 reads TGTGCCAGCAGTGAAGGACAGCGAGGAGGGCCCCAGCATTTT. V gene TRBV2 combines with J gene TRBJ1-5; D perhaps matches TRBD1 (5 bases). Trimming cost V 1 base and J 9 bases, with 13 bases left between them. The CDR3 is 14 residues long. Germline V gene data show CDR1 as SNHLY and CDR2 as FYNNEI.

The rearrangement links TRBV25-1 to TRBJ2-1; TRBD1 matches 8 bases. This CDR3 is built from 15 residues. Germline V gives CDR1 MGHDK, CDR2 SYGVNS. Unmatched junction bases numbered 3, after V lost 1 base and J lost 4 bases. The CDR3 here is CASSEFGTGYNEQFF. The CDR3, as DNA: TGTGCCAGCAGTGAATTCGGGACAGGATACAATGAGCAGTTCTTC.

This clone was found once. CDR3 protein: CASSSLGTGDEKLFF. The CDR3 nucleotides are TGTGCCAGCAGCTCCCTCGGGACAGGGGATGAAAAACTGTTTTTT. The rearrangement links TRBV6-6 to TRBJ1-4; 10 nucleotides align to TRBD1. The germline V gene has CDR1 MNHNY and CDR2 SVGAGI (reference sequence). The CDR3 contains 15 residues. V shed 6 bases and J 6 bases; nucleotides not matched to a gene: 7.

This clone was detected once. V and J are TRBV7-3 and TRBJ2-5; D not resolved. This CDR3 region has 13 residues. V was clipped by 2 bases and J by 2 bases, with 6 bases between them. The V gene's germline CDR1 is SGHTA and CDR2 FQGTGA. CDR3 bases: TGTGCCAGCAGCTTACTACCACAAGAGACCCAGTACTTC. Amino acid sequence: CASSLLPQETQYF.

The rearrangement joins TRBV11-3 to TRBJ2-7, with D perhaps matching TRBD1 (6 bases). The CDR3 has 17 residues. The germline CDR1 and CDR2 sequences are SGHNT and YENEEA. The ends were cut back, 1 base at V and 2 bases at J, with 18 bases in the middle. CDR3 in DNA: TGTGCCAGCAGCTTAGGAACCTCAGGGGCGGAGACCTACGAGCAGTACTTC. Translation: CASSLGTSGAETYEQYF.

Here the CDR3 reads CASSQRLGQPQHF. The DNA for the CDR3 is TGCGCCAGCAGCCAACGTCTGGGACAGCCCCAGCATTTT. The chain employs TRBV4-3 and TRBJ1-5; D gene uncertain. CDR1 LGHNA and CDR2 YSLEER come from the germline V gene. The CDR3 is 13 amino acids. The germline V and J ends were trimmed by 2 bases and 7 bases, with 9 bases remaining between them.

This chain connects TRBV11-2 to TRBJ1-2, with TRBD1 as a possible D gene (6 bases). The V gene's germline CDR1 is SGHAT and CDR2 FQNNGV. The CDR3 totals 16 residues. V gave up 0 bases and J gave up 6 bases, with 17 bases separating them. CDR3 in DNA: TGTGCCAGCAGCTTAGATAAATTCACAGGGTGGGATGGCTACACCTTC. It translates to CASSLDKFTGWDGYTF.

The rearrangement links TRBV7-9 to TRBJ2-7, with 7 bases fitting TRBD1. Germline V lookup: CDR1 SEHNR, CDR2 FQNEAQ (reference sequence). This CDR3 is built from 12 residues. The ends lost 6 bases at V and 4 bases at J; junction bases unmatched: 3. CDR3 sequence reads: CASSKQGYEQYF. CDR3 bases: TGTGCCAGCAGTAAACAGGGGTACGAGCAGTACTTC.

The V gene is TRBV25-1, the J gene TRBJ1-6; 8 bases line up with TRBD1. Germline V gives CDR1 MGHDK, CDR2 SYGVNS. The V gene end was trimmed by 0 bases and the J gene end by 6 bases; junction bases not matched to a gene: 4. The CDR3 is 16 residues long. This CDR3 reads CASSEYRGQVNSPLHF. The CDR3 DNA is TGTGCCAGCAGTGAATACAGGGGGCAAGTTAATTCACCCCTCCACTTT.

V usage is TRBV4-2 and J usage is TRBJ2-2, with TRBD2 as a possible D gene (6 bases). V lost 0 bases, J lost 5 bases, and 16 bases lay in between. Per the germline V gene, CDR1 is LGHNA and CDR2 is YNFKEQ. This CDR3 is built from 17 residues. The CDR3 sequence is CASSQDVQWGVTGELFF. The CDR3 coding sequence is TGTGCCAGCAGCCAAGACGTACAATGGGGGGTGACCGGGGAGCTGTTTTTT.

This clone appeared a single time. The chain has TRBV7-9 and TRBJ1-2; 7 positions agree with TRBD1. J lost 7 bases, V lost 3 bases, and 8 bases had no gene match. The CDR3 loop spans 14 amino acids. Germline V lookup: CDR1 SEHNR, CDR2 FQNEAQ (reference sequence). CDR3 amino acids: CASSFRGPESGYTF. The DNA of the CDR3 is TGTGCCAGCAGCTTTAGGGGGCCCGAAAGTGGCTACACCTTC.

The J gene is TRBJ2-5, the V gene TRBV7-2; D is ambiguous. The ends were cut back, 1 base at V and 2 bases at J, with 8 bases in the middle. This CDR3 is 14 amino acids long. The germline V gene encodes CDR1 SGHTA and CDR2 FQGNSA. As DNA, the CDR3 is TGTGCCAGCAGCTTAGATTCGCGACAAGAGACCCAGTACTTC. It codes for CASSLDSRQETQYF.

On this clone itself: The identical CDR3 is also encoded by other nucleotide sequences in the sample. The chain has TRBV6-1 and TRBJ1-3, with no clear D. Germline loops: CDR1 MNHNS, CDR2 SASEGT. The V end lost 4 bases, the J end lost 4 bases, and 2 bases lay between the germline ends. This CDR3 is built from 11 residues. The CDR3 region has the DNA TGTGCCAGCAGTGTAGGAAACACCATATATTTT. Translation: CASSVGNTIYF.

The chain has TRBV13 and TRBJ1-3, with a tentative D call TRBD1 (5 bases). Per the germline V gene, CDR1 is PRHDT and CDR2 is FYEKMQ (reference sequence). V was shortened by 3 bases and J by 4 bases, with 7 bases between the two germline ends. The CDR3 has 13 amino acids. The CDR3 here is CASSFGGGNTIYF. DNA of the CDR3: TGTGCCAGCAGCTTTGGGGGGGGAAACACCATATATTTT. The whole variable domain, remainder taken from reference TRBV13 and TRBJ1-3, is AAGVIQSPRHLIKEKRETATLKCYPIPRHDTVYWYQQGPGQDPQFLISFYEKMQSDKGSIPDRFSAQQFSDYHSELNMSSLELGDSALYFCASSFGGGNTIYFGEGSWLTVV.

The rearrangement joins TRBV6-6 to TRBJ1-2; 7 nucleotides align to TRBD1. From germline, CDR1 is MNHNY and CDR2 SVGAGI (reference sequence). The CDR3 runs to 13 residues. Germline trimming cut 6 bases from V and 3 bases from J; bases unmatched to any gene: 4. CDR3 protein: CASSYGQDYGYTF. CDR3 in DNA: TGTGCCAGCAGCTATGGACAGGACTATGGCTACACCTTC.

The CDR3 protein is CASSSEGATNEKLFF. The CDR3 nucleotides read TGTGCCAGCAGCTCGGAGGGTGCAACTAATGAAAAACTGTTTTTT. The chain couples TRBV5-6 to TRBJ1-4; no clear D gene. The CDR3 extends over 15 amino acids. In germline, CDR1 is SGHDT, CDR2 YYEEEE. V lost 3 bases and J lost 0, with 9 bases in between. Full variable domain (missing parts from reference TRBV5-6 and TRBJ1-4): DAGVTQSPTHLIKTRGQQVTLRCSPKSGHDTVSWYQQALGQGPQFIFQYYEEEERQRGNFPDRFSGHQFPNYSSELNVNALLLGDSALYLCASSSEGATNEKLFFGSGTQLSVL.

The chain has TRBV28 and TRBJ2-7; a weak D match, TRBD2 (6 bases). Looked up from germline, CDR1 is MDHEN and CDR2 is SYDVKM. The CDR3 contains 13 residues. Trimming took off 7 bases at V and 3 bases at J, with 13 bases between the two ends. The CDR3 coding sequence is TGTGCCAGCATCCCCGGCGGGGTCTACGAGCAGTACTTC. Translated: CASIPGGVYEQYF.